The 3 T cell receptor beta chains presented below share a single source sample, sequenced in a study of shared T cell receptors in the human thymus. The table came from immunoSEQ multiplex PCR; TCRdb's copy has only in-frame clones and leaves some out. In the table there are around 730,000 clones, approximately 85% of which are singletons. These same data were also listed under a study on human thymus T cells.

Material for sequencing was thymocytes. The receptors originated from a girl under two years old with a congenital heart defect.

This rearrangement joins TRBV9 to TRBJ2-1; D perhaps matches TRBD2 (5 bases). The CDR3 is 14 residues long. Trimming cost V 3 bases and J 10 bases, with 17 bases left between them. In germline, CDR1 is SGDLS, CDR2 YYNGEE. CDR3 loop: CASSAALGKREQFF. The DNA for the CDR3 is TGTGCCAGCAGCGCAGCCCTCGGGAAACGAGAGCAGTTCTTC.

DNA for the CDR3: TGTGCCAGCAGCCACGGGACAGCATCCTACGAGCAGTACTTC. Translating gives CASSHGTASYEQYF. This chain joins TRBV11-2 and TRBJ2-7, with 7 bases lining up with TRBD1. The CDR3 extends over 14 amino acids. The germline V gene has CDR1 SGHAT and CDR2 FQNNGV. With 5 bases clipped from V and 1 base from J, the junction kept 5 bases outside the gene matches.

The chain employs TRBV19 and TRBJ1-3; 8 bases agree with TRBD1. CDR3 length: 18 residues. Trimming removed 6 bases from V and 0 bases from J; junction bases left unmatched: 13. Germline V gene lookup returns CDR1 LNHDA and CDR2 SQIVND (reference sequence). CDR3 residues: CASSPLRTDRASGNTIYF. In nucleotides, the CDR3 is TGTGCCAGTAGCCCCCTACGAACGGACAGGGCCTCTGGAAACACCATATATTTT.